The clone carrying this TCR beta chain was found once. These data are taken from a study of control samples from healthy donors and cancer patients. The method was immunoSEQ multiplex PCR; TCRdb's version includes in-frame clones alone and lacks a portion of them. Of tens of thousands of clones in the sample, about 88% were seen once. The TCR originated in a woman between 50 and 59 years old with colorectal cancer. The source material was PBMCs.

In nucleotides, the CDR3 is TGCGCCAGCAGCCCAGGACAGATAGCTGAGACTGAAGCTTTCTTT. Its translation is CASSPGQIAETEAFF. This chain connects TRBV5-1 to TRBJ1-1; TRBD1 might be the D (6 bases). This CDR3 spans 15 amino acids. Germline V CDR1 and CDR2: SGHRS, YFSETQ. V was trimmed by 4 bases and J by 5 bases, leaving 18 bases between them.